This T cell receptor beta chain was identified in a study of shared clonotypes between healthy human individuals. General study findings and limits: Among donors, the sharing of clonotypes was expected to be influenced by sequencing depth.

The J segment lost 5 bases and the V segment lost 3 bases, leaving 8 bases of the junction unmatched. The CDR3 spans 15 residues. Germline V gene sequence: CDR1 SGHNT, CDR2 YENEEA. A word on this clone: The antigen is not known.

Template for every sorted-subset replicate PCR totaled about 200 ng DNA, some 30,000 T cell genomes. Assay used: immunoSEQ multiplex PCR; TCRdb lists only in-frame clones, some missing. Among 1 million to 1.3 million clones listed, around 78% were seen once. The source is a man between 18 and 29 years old in good health. Some clones in this sample may be carry-over from other donors' samples. V gene TRBV11-3 combines with J gene TRBJ2-3; 7 bases align to TRBD2. Sequencing was done on a sample of memory CD4+ T cells from PBMCs. Subset here: CD45RA-negative fraction. The CDR3 loop reads CASSFGRRGVDTQYF. The CDR3 coding sequence is TGTGCCAGCAGCTTCGGCCGCCGGGGGGTAGATACGCAGTATTTT. Combining the CDR3 with reference TRBV11-3 and TRBJ2-3 gives the whole variable domain EAGVVQSPRYKIIEKKQPVAFWCNPISGHNTLYWYLQNLGQGPELLIRYENEEAVDDSQLPKDRFSAERLKGVDSTLKIQPAELGDSAVYLCASSFGRRGVDTQYFGPGTRLTVL.